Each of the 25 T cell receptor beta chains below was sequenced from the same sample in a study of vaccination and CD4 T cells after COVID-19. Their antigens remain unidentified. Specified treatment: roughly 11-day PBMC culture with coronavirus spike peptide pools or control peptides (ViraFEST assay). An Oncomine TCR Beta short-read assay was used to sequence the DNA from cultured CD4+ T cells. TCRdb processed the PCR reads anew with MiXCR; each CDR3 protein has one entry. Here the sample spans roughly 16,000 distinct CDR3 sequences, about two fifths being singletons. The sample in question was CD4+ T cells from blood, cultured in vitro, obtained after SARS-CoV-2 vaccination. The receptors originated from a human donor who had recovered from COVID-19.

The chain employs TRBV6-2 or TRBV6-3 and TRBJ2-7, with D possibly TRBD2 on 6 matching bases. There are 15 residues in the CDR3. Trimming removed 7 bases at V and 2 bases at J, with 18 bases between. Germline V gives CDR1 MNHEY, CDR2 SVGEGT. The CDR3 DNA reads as TGTGCCAGCACTTCGCACGCGGGACCTACCTACGAGCAGTACTTC. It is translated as CASTSHAGPTYEQYF.

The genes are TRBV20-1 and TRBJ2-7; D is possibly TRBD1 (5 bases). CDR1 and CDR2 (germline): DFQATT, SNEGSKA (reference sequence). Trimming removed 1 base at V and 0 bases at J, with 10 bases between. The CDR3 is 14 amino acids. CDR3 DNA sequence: TGCAGTGCTAGAGGGGGCCAGAGCTCCTACGAGCAGTACTTC. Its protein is CSARGGQSSYEQYF.

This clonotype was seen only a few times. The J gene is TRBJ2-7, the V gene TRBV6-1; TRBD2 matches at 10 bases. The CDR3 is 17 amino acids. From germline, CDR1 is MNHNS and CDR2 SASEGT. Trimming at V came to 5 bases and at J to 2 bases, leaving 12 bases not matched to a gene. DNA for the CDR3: TGTGCCAGCAGTAGAGTTGGAGGGACTAGCGCTACCTACGAGCAGTACTTC. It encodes CASSRVGGTSATYEQYF.

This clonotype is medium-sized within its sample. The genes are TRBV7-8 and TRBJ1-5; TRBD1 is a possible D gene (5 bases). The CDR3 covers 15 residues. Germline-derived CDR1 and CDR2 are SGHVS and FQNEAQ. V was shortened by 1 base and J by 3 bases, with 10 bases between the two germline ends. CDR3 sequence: CASSLGGRTNQPQHF. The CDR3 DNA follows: TGTGCCAGCAGCTTAGGGGGACGGACCAATCAGCCCCAGCATTTT.

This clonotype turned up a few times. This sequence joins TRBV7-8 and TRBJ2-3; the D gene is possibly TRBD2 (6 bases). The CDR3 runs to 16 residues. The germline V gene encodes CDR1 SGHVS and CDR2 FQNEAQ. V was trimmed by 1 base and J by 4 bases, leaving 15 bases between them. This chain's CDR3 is CASSLVGGVSPDTQYF. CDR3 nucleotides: TGTGCCAGCAGCTTAGTCGGGGGAGTTAGCCCAGATACGCAGTATTTT.

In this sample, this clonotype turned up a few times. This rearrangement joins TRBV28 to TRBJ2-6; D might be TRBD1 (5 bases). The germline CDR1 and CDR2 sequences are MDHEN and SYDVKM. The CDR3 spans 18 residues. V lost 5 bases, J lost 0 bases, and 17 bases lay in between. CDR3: CASSLPGQGFSGANVLTF. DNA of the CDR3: TGTGCCAGCAGTCTACCTGGGCAGGGATTCTCTGGGGCCAACGTCCTGACTTTC. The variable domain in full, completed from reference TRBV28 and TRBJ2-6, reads DVKVTQSSRYLVKRTGEKVFLECVQDMDHENMFWYRQDPGLGLRLIYFSYDVKMKEKGDIPEGYSVSREKKERFSLILESASTNQTSMYLCASSLPGQGFSGANVLTFGAGSRLTVL.

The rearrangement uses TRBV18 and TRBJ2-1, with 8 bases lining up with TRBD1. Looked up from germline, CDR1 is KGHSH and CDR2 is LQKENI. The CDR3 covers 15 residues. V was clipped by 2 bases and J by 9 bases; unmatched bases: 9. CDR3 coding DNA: TGTGCCAGCTCACCAACCACAGGGGGGAAGAGTGAGCAGTTCTTC. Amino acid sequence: CASSPTTGGKSEQFF.

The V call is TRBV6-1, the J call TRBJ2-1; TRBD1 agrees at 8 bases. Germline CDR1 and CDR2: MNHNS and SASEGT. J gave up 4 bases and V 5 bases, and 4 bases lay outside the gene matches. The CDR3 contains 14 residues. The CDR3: CASSTGQEYNEQFF. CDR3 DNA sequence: TGTGCCAGCAGTACGGGACAGGAGTACAATGAGCAGTTCTTC.

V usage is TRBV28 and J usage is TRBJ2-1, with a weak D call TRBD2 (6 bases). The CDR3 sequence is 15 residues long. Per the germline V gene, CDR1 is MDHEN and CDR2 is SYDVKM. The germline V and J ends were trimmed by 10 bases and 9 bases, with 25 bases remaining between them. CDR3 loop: CAIRSSGEGFGEQFF. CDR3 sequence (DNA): TGTGCCATCCGGAGTAGCGGAGAGGGGTTTGGTGAGCAGTTCTTC.

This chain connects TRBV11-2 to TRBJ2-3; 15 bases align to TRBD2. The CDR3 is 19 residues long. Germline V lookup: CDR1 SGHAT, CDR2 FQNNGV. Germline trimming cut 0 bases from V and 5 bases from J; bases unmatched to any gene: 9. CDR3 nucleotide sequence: TGTGCCAGCAGCTTAGATCCCCCGGGACTAGCGGGAGGAGGAGATACGCAGTATTTT. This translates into CASSLDPPGLAGGGDTQYF.

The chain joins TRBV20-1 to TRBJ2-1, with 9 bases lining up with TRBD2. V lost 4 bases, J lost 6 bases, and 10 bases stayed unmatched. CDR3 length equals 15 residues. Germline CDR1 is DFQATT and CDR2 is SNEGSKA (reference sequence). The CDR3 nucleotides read TGCAGTGCTAAAGGGCCGGGACTAGCAACCAATGAGCAGTTCTTC. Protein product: CSAKGPGLATNEQFF.

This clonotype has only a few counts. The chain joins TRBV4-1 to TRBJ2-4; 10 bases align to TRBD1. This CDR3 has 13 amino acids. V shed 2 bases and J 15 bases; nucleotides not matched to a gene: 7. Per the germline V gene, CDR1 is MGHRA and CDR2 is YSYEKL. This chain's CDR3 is CASSQLQGQGLYF. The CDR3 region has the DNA TGCGCCAGCAGCCAACTACAGGGACAGGGGTTGTACTTC.

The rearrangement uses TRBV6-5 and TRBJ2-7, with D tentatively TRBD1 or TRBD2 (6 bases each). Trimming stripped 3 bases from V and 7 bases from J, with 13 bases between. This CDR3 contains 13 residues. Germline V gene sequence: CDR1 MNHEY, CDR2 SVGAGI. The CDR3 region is CASSYRGLWEQYF. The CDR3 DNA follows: TGTGCCAGCAGTTATCGGGGGCTTTGGGAGCAGTACTTC.

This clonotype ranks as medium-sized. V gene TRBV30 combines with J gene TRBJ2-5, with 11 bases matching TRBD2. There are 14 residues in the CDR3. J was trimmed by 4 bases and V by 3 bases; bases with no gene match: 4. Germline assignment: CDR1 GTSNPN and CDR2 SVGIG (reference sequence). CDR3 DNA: TGTGCCTGGAGGGGGACTAGCGGAAGAGAGACCCAGTACTTC. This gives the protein CAWRGTSGRETQYF.

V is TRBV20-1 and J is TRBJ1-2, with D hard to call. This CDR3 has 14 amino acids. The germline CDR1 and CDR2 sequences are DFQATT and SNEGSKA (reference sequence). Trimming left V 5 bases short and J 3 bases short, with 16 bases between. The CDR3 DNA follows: TGCAGTGCTCTTGATCCGCGAGACTACTATGGCTACACCTTC. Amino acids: CSALDPRDYYGYTF.

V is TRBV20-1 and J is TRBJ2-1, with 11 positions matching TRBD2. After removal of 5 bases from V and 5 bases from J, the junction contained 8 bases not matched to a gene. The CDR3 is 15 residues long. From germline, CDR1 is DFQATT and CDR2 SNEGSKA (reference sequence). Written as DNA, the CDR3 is TGCAGTGCTGGGGATAGCGGGAGGGTGAACAATGAGCAGTTCTTC. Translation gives CSAGDSGRVNNEQFF.

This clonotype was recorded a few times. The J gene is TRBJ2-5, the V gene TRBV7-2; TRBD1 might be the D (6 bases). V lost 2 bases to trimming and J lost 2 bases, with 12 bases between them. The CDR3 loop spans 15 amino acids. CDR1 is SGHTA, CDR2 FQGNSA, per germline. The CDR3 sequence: CASSLRRGRQETQYF. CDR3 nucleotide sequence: TGTGCCAGCAGCTTAAGAAGGGGGAGACAAGAGACCCAGTACTTC.

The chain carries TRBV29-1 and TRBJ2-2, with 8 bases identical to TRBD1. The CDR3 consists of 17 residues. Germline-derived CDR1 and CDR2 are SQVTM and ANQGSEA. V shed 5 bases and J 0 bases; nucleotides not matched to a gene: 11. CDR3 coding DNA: TGCAGCGTTACCGGACAGGGTGTCACTTCGAACACCGGGGAGCTGTTTTTT. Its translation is CSVTGQGVTSNTGELFF.

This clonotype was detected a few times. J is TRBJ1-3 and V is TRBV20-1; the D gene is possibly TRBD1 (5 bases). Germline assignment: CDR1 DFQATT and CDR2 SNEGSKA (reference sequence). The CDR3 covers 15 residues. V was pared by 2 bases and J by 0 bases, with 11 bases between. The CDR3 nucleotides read TGCAGTGCTAGAAGCGGGGGAAACTCTGGAAACACCATATATTTT. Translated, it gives CSARSGGNSGNTIYF.

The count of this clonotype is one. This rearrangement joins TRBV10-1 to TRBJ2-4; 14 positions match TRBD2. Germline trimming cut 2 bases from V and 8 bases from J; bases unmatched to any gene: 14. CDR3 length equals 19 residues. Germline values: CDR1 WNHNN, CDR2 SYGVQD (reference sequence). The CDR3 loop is CASSEGLAGGERRSHIQYF. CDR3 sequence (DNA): TGCGCCAGCAGTGAGGGACTAGCGGGAGGAGAGAGGAGGTCGCACATTCAGTACTTC.

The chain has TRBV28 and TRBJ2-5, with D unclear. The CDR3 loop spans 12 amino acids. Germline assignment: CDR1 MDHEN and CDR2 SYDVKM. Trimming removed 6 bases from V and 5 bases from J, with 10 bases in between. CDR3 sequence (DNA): TGTGCCAGCAGACCTTATGGGGAGACCCAGTACTTC. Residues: CASRPYGETQYF.

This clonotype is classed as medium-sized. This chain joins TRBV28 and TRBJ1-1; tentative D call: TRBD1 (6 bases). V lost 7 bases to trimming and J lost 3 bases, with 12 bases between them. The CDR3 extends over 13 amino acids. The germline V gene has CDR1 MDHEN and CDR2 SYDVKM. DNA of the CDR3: TGTGCCAGCACGGACGGGGGGCACACTGAAGCTTTCTTT. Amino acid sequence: CASTDGGHTEAFF. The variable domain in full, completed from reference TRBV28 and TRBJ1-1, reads DVKVTQSSRYLVKRTGEKVFLECVQDMDHENMFWYRQDPGLGLRLIYFSYDVKMKEKGDIPEGYSVSREKKERFSLILESASTNQTSMYLCASTDGGHTEAFFGQGTRLTVV.

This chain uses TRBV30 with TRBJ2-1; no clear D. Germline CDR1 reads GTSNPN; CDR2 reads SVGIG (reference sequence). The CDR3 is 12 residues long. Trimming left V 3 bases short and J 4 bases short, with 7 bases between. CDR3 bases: TGTGCCTGGAGCCCCAATTACAATGAGCAGTTCTTC. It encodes CAWSPNYNEQFF.

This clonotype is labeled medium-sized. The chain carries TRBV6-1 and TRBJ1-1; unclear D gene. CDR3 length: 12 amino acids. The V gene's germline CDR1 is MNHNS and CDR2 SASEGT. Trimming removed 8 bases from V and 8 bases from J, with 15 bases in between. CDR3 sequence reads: CASRRTVEEAFF. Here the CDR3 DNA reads TGTGCCAGCCGACGGACCGTAGAGGAAGCTTTCTTT.

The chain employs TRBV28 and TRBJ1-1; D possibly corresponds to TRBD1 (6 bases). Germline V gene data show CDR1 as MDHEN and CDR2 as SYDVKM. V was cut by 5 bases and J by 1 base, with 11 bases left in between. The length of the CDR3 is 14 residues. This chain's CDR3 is CASSGGRPNTEAFF. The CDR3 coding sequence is TGTGCCAGCAGTGGGGGCAGACCGAACACTGAAGCTTTCTTT.